This T cell receptor beta chain was captured in a study of control samples from healthy donors and cancer patients. The V gene lost 8 bases and the J gene lost 6 bases, with 6 bases spanning the gap. The CDR3 totals 10 residues. Repertoires were generated with immunoSEQ multiplex PCR, while TCRdb's copy carries only in-frame clones and drops some. The table has more than 85,000 clones, around 92% seen once; the top ten hold around 2.3%. The chain combines TRBV12-3 or TRBV12-4 with TRBJ2-3; D ambiguous. The TCR was taken from a woman aged 18-30 years in good health. Specimen: blood. CDR3: CASGFDTQYF. The CDR3 bases are TGTGCCAGCGGGTTTGATACGCAGTATTTT.